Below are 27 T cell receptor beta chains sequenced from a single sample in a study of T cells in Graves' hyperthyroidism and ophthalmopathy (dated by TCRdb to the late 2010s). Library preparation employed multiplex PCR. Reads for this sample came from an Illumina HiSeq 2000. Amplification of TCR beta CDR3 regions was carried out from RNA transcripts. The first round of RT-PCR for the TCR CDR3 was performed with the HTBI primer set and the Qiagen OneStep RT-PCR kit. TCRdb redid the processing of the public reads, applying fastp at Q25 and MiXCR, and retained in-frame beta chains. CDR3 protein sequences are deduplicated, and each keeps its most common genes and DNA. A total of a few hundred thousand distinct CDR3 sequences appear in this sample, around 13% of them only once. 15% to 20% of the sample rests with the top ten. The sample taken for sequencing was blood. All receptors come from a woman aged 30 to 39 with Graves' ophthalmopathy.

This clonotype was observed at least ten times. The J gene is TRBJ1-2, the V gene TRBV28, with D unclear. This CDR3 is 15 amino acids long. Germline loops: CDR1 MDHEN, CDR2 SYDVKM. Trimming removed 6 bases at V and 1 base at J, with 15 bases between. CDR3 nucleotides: TGTGCCAGCAGCCTCCTGGACGGTGGTAACTATGGCTACACCTTC. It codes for CASSLLDGGNYGYTF.

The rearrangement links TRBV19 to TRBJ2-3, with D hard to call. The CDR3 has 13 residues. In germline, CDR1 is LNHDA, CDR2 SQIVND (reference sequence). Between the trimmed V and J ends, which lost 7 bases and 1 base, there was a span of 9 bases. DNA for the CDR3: TGTGCCAGTAAGTTTGGCGGCACAGATACGCAGTATTTT. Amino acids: CASKFGGTDTQYF. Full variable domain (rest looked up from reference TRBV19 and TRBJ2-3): DGGITQSPKYLFRKEGQNVTLSCEQNLNHDAMYWYRQDPGQGLRLIYYSQIVNDFQKGDIAEGYSVSREKKESFPLTVTSAQKNPTAFYLCASKFGGTDTQYFGPGTRLTVL.

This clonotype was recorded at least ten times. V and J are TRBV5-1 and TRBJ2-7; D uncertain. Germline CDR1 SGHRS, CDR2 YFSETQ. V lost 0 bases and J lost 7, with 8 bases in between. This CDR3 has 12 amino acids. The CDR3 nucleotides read TGCGCCAGCAGCTTGGACGCAGTGGAGCAGTACTTC. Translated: CASSLDAVEQYF.

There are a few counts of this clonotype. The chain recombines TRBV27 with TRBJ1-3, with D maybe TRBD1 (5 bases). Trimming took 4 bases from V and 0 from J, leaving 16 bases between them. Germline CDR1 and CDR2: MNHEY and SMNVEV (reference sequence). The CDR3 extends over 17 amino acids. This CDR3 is CASSCPEGALSGNTIYF. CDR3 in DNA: TGTGCCAGCAGTTGCCCGGAAGGGGCGCTCTCTGGAAACACCATATATTTT.

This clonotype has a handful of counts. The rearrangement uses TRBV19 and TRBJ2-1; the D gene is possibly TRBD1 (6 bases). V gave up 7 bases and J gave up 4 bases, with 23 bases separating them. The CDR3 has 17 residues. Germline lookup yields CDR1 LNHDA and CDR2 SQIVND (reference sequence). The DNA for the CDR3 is TGTGCCAGTAACAAACGGACCGGGACACGTCCTTACAATGAGCAGTTCTTC. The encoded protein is CASNKRTGTRPYNEQFF.

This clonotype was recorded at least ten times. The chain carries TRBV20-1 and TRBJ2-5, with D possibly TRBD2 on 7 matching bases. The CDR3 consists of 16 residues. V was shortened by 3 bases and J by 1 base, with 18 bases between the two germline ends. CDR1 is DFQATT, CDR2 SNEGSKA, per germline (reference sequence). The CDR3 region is CSASVTGGQPQETQYF. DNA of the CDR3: TGCAGTGCTAGCGTGACGGGGGGACAACCCCAAGAGACCCAGTACTTC.

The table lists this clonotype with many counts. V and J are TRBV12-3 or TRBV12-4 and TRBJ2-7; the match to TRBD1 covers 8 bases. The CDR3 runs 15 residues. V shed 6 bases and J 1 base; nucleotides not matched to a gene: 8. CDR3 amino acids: CASSGQGGGSYEQYF. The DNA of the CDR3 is TGTGCCAGCAGCGGACAGGGAGGAGGGTCCTACGAGCAGTACTTC.

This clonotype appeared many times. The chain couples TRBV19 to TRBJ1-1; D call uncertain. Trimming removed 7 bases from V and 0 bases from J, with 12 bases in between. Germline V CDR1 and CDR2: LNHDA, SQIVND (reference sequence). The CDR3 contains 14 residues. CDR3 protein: CASMKRSVNTEAFF. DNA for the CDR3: TGTGCCAGTATGAAGCGGAGTGTGAACACTGAAGCTTTCTTT.

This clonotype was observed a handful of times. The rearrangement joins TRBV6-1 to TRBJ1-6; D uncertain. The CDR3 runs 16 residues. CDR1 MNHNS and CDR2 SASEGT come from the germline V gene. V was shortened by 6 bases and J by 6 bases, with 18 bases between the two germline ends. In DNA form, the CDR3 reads TGTGCCAGCAGACCCGACCTAGGAAGTGGTAATTCACCCCTCCACTTT. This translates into CASRPDLGSGNSPLHF.

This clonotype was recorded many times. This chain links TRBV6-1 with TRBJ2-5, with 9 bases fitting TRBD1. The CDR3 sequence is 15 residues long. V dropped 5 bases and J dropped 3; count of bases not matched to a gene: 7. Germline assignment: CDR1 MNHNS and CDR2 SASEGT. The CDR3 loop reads CASSQGQGWEETQYF. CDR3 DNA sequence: TGTGCCAGCAGTCAGGGACAGGGTTGGGAAGAGACCCAGTACTTC.

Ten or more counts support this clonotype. The CDR3 protein is CASSEGRQYLNQPQHF. Written as DNA, the CDR3 is TGTGCCAGCAGTGAGGGTCGACAGTACCTAAATCAGCCCCAGCATTTT. The chain recombines TRBV6-1 with TRBJ1-5; possibly TRBD1 for D (5 bases). Germline lookup yields CDR1 MNHNS and CDR2 SASEGT. V shed 3 bases and J shed 4 bases, with 16 bases lying between them. The CDR3 sequence is 16 residues long.

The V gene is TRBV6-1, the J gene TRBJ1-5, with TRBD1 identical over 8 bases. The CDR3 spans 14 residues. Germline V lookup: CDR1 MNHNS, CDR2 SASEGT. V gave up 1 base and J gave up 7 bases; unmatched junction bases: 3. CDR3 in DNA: TGTGCCAGCAGTGAAGGACAGGGGAGACAGCCCCAGCATTTT. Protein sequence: CASSEGQGRQPQHF.

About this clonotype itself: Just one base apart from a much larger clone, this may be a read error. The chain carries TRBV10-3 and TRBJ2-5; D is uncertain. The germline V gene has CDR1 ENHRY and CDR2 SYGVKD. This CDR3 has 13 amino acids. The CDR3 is CAMSDPQQETQYF. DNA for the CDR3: TGTGCCATGAGTGACCCACAGCAAGAGACCCAGTACTTC.

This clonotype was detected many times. CDR3 bases: TGCAGCGGATCACCACAGGCTTCTAACTATGGCTACACCTTC. Amino acid sequence: CSGSPQASNYGYTF. V usage is TRBV29-1 and J usage is TRBJ1-2; D is possibly TRBD1 (5 bases). Germline V gene data show CDR1 as SQVTM and CDR2 as ANQGSEA. V was clipped by 7 bases and J by 0 bases, with 15 bases between them. CDR3 size: 14 residues.

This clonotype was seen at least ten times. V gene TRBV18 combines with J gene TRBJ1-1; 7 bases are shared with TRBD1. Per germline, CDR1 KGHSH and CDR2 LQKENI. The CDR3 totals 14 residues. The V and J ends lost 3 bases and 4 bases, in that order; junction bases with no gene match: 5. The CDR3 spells CASSPNRGSTEAFF. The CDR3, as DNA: TGTGCCAGCTCACCGAACAGGGGCAGCACTGAAGCTTTCTTT.

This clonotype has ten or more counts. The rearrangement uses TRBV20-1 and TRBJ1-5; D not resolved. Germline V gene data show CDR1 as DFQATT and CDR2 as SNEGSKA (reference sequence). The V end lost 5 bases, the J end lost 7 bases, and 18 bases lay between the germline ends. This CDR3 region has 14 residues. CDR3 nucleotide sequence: TGCAGTGCTGGAGGCTTCGTGGGAGGACAGCCCCAGCATTTT. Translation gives CSAGGFVGGQPQHF.

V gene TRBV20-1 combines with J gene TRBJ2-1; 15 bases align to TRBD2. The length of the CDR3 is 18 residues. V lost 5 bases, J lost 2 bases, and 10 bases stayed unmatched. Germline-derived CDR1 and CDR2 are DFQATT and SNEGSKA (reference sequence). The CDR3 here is CSAGEGLAGGHTYNEQFF. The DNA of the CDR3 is TGCAGTGCTGGGGAGGGACTAGCGGGGGGACATACCTACAATGAGCAGTTCTTC.

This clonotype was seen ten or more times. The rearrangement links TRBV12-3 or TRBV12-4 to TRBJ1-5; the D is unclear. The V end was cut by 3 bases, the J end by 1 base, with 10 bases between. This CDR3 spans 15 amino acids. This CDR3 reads CASSLRQRSNQPQHF. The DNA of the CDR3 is TGTGCCAGCAGTTTGCGTCAGAGAAGCAATCAGCCCCAGCATTTT.

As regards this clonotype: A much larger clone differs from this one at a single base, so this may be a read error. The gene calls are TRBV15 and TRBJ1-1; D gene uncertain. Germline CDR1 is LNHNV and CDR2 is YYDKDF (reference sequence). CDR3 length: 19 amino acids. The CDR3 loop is CATSRVNLVGPHGLTGAFF. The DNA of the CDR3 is TGTGCCACCAGCAGAGTCAATTTAGTGGGTCCCCATGGGCTCACTGGAGCTTTCTTT.

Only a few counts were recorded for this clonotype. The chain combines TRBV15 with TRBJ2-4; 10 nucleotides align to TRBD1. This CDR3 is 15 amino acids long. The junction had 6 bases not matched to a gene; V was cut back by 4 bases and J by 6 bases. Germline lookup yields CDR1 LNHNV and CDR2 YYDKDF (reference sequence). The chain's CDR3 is CATSTIGQGGNIQYF. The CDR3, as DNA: TGTGCCACCAGCACCATAGGACAGGGGGGAAACATTCAGTACTTC.

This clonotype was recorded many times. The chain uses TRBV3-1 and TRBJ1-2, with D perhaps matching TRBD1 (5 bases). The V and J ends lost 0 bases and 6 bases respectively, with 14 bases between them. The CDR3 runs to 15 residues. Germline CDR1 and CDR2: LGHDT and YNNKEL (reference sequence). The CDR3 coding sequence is TGTGCCAGCAGCCAAGATCCCAGGGTATTGGATGGCTACACCTTC. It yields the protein CASSQDPRVLDGYTF.

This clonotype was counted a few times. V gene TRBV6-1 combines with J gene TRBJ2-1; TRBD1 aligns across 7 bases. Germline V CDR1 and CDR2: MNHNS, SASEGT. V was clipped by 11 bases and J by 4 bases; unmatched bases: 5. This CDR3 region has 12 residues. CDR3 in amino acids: CACRDRYNEQFF. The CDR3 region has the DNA TGTGCCTGCCGGGACAGATACAATGAGCAGTTCTTC.

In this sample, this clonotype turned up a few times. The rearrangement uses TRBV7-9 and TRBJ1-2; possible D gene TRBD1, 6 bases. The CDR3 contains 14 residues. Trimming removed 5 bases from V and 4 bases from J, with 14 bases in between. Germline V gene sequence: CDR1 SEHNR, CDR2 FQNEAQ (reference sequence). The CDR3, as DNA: TGTGCCAGCAGCCAAGCGGGGGCCGGCTATGGCTACACCTTC. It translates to CASSQAGAGYGYTF. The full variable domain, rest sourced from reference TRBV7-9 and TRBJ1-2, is DTGVSQNPRHKITKRGQNVTFRCDPISEHNRLYWYRQTLGQGPEFLTYFQNEAQLEKSRLLSDRFSAERPKGSFSTLEIQRTEQGDSAMYLCASSQAGAGYGYTFGSGTRLTVV.

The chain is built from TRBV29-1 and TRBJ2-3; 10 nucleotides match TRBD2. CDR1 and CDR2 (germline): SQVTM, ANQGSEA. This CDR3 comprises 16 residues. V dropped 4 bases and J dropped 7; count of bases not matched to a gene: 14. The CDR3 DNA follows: TGCAGCGTTGGGGGTCTCACCGGACTAGCGGTGTATACGCAGTATTTT. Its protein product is CSVGGLTGLAVYTQYF.

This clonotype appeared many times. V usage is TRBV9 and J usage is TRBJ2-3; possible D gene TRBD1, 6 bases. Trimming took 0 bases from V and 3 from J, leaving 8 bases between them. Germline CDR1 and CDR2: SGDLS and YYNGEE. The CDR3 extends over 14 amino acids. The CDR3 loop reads CASSVGQGTDTQYF. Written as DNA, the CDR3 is TGTGCCAGCAGCGTAGGGCAGGGGACAGATACGCAGTATTTT.

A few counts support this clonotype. The CDR3 DNA follows: TGTGCCAGCAGCGCCGGACTAGCGGGGAATTATCCGGGGGATACGCAGTATTTT. Its protein is CASSAGLAGNYPGDTQYF. This rearrangement joins TRBV9 to TRBJ2-3; TRBD2 aligns across 12 bases. With 3 bases clipped from V and 6 bases from J, the junction kept 14 bases outside the gene matches. The CDR3 runs 18 residues. From germline, CDR1 is SGDLS and CDR2 YYNGEE.

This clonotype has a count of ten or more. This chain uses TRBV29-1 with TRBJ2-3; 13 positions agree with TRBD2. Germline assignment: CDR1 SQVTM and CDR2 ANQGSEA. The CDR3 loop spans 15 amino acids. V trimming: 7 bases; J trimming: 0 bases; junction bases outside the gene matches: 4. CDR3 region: CSAPGLAGSTDTQYF. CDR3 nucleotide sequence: TGCAGCGCCCCGGGACTAGCGGGGAGCACAGATACGCAGTATTTT.